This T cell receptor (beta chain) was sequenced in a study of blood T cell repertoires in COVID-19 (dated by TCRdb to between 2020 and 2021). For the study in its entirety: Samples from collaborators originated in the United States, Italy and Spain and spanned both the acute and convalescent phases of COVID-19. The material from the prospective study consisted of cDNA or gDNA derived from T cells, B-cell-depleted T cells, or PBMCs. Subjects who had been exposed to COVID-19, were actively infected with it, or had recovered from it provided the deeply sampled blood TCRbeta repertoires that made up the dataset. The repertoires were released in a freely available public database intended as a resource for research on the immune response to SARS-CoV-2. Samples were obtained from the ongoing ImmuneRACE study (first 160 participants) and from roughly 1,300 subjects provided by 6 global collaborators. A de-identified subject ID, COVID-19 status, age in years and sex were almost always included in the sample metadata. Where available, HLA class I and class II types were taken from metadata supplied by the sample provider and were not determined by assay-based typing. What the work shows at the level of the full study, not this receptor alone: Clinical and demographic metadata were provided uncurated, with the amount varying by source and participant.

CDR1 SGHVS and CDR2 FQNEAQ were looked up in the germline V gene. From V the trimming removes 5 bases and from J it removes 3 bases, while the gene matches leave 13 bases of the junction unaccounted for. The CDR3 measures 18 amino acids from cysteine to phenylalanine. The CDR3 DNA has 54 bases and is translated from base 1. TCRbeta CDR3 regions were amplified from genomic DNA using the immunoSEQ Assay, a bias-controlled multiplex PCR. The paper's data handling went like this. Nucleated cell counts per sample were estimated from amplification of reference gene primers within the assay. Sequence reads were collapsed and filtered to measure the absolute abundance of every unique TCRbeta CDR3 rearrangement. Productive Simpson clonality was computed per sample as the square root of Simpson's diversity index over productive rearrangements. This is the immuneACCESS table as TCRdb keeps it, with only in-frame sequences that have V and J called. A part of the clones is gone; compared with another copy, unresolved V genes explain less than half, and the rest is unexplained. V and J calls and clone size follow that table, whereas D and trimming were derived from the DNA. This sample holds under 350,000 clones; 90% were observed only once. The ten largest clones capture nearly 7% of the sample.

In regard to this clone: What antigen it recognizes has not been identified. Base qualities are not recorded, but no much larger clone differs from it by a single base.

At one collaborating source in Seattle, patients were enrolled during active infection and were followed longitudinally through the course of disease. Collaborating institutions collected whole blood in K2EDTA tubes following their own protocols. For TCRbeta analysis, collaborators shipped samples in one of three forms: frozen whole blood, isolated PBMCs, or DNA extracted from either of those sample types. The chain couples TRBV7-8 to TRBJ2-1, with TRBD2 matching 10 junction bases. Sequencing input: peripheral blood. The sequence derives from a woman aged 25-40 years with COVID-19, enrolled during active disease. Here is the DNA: TGTGCCAGCAGCCCGGGAGGGCTAGCGGGAGTAATCTACAATGAGCAGTTCTTC. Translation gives CASSPGGLAGVIYNEQFF.